These 24 T cell receptor beta chains share one sample of origin, sequenced in a study of cytomegalovirus exposure and HLA in healthy donors. PCR was performed using 60 Vbeta and 13 Jbeta primers. This table comes from immunoSEQ multiplex PCR, and its TCRdb copy is limited to in-frame clones, with some not included. Among around 190,000 clones listed, roughly 72% were seen once. Sequenced material: PBMCs. Every receptor here comes from a man aged 25-40 years in good health and CMV-seronegative.

This clone showed up just a few times. The CDR3 DNA reads as TGTGCCAGCAGCCTCTTGAGCGGGGTCTACAATGAGCAGTTCTTC. It encodes CASSLLSGVYNEQFF. The rearrangement uses TRBV11-3 and TRBJ2-1; 7 bases map to TRBD2. V lost 5 bases to trimming and J lost 3 bases; unmatched junction nucleotides: 7. This CDR3 has 15 amino acids. CDR1 is SGHNT, CDR2 YENEEA, per germline.

This chain's CDR3 is CASSLSPDRDYGYTF. CDR3 DNA sequence: TGTGCCAGCAGTTTGTCCCCCGACAGGGACTATGGCTACACCTTC. This chain joins TRBV28 and TRBJ1-2; 7 bases are a match to TRBD1. The CDR3 has 15 amino acids. Germline lookup yields CDR1 MDHEN and CDR2 SYDVKM. Trimming removed 3 bases from V and 3 bases from J; junction bases left unmatched: 7.

The genes are TRBV30 and TRBJ1-5; 9 bases agree with TRBD1. V was pared by 3 bases and J by 0 bases, with 3 bases of the junction left unmatched. The germline V gene encodes CDR1 GTSNPN and CDR2 SVGIG (reference sequence). CDR3 size: 15 residues. The CDR3 reads CAWRPTGGSNQPQHF. As DNA, the CDR3 is TGTGCCTGGAGGCCGACAGGGGGTAGCAATCAGCCCCAGCATTTT.

The genes are TRBV25-1 and TRBJ1-2; no clear D gene. The germline gives CDR1 MGHDK, CDR2 SYGVNS. V was cut by 4 bases and J by 4 bases, with 13 bases left in between. CDR3 length: 14 residues. The CDR3 DNA reads as TGTGCCAGCAGTGCACCCGGGAGGAGCTATGGCTACACCTTC. Residues: CASSAPGRSYGYTF.

This sequence joins TRBV18 and TRBJ2-7; 8 nucleotides line up with TRBD2. Per the germline V gene, CDR1 is KGHSH and CDR2 is LQKENI. V trimming: 3 bases; J trimming: 6 bases; junction bases outside the gene matches: 10. There are 15 residues in the CDR3. DNA of the CDR3: TGTGCCAGCTCACCTTTTCTTGCGGGAGGCTCCGAGCAGTACTTC. Amino acid sequence: CASSPFLAGGSEQYF.

The chain joins TRBV7-9 to TRBJ1-4, with 9 bases fitting TRBD1. The CDR3 loop spans 16 amino acids. After removal of 1 base from V and 4 bases from J, the junction contained 4 bases not matched to a gene. Germline V lookup: CDR1 SEHNR, CDR2 FQNEAQ (reference sequence). The CDR3 loop is CASSLGTGVHNEKLFF. DNA of the CDR3: TGTGCCAGCAGCTTAGGGACAGGGGTCCATAATGAAAAACTGTTTTTT.

V and J are TRBV2 and TRBJ1-2; D not certain. V was shortened by 8 bases and J by 2 bases, with 15 bases between the two germline ends. The germline V gene has CDR1 SNHLY and CDR2 FYNNEI. The CDR3 extends over 14 amino acids. CDR3 nucleotides: TGTGCCAGCCGTCAGTCCGGACTCAACTATGGCTACACCTTC. It is translated as CASRQSGLNYGYTF.

The chain uses TRBV5-4 and TRBJ2-3; 8 bases are a match to TRBD2. This CDR3 spans 17 amino acids. From germline, CDR1 is SGHNT and CDR2 YYREEE (reference sequence). V lost 4 bases to trimming and J lost 7 bases; unmatched junction nucleotides: 17. The CDR3 DNA reads as TGTGCCAGCAGCCCAGCGCGTGGGCTAGCGGGCAGAAATACGCAGTATTTT. Encoded protein: CASSPARGLAGRNTQYF.

The genes are TRBV5-1 and TRBJ2-7, with TRBD2 matching 8 bases. The CDR3 sequence is 15 residues long. CDR1 SGHRS and CDR2 YFSETQ come from the germline V gene. The trim removed 0 bases at V and 2 bases at J, leaving 4 bases unmatched. This chain's CDR3 is CASSLVSGATYEQYF. DNA for the CDR3: TGCGCCAGCAGCTTGGTTAGCGGGGCCACCTACGAGCAGTACTTC.

This chain links TRBV27 with TRBJ2-7; D is possibly TRBD1 (5 bases). The CDR3 covers 14 residues. V lost 2 bases and J lost 0, with 8 bases in between. Germline CDR1 reads MNHEY; CDR2 reads SMNVEV (reference sequence). CDR3 DNA: TGTGCCAGCAGTTTACTCGACAGCTCCTACGAGCAGTACTTC. This sequence encodes CASSLLDSSYEQYF.

This clone is a singleton in its sample. This chain uses TRBV18 with TRBJ2-7; D uncertain. This CDR3 has 14 amino acids. Looked up from germline, CDR1 is KGHSH and CDR2 is LQKENI. The V gene lost 3 bases and the J gene lost 6 bases, with 15 bases spanning the gap. The CDR3 sequence: CASSPLANPPEQYF. The CDR3 coding sequence is TGTGCCAGCTCACCCCTCGCGAACCCCCCCGAGCAGTACTTC.

This clone was seen once. V is TRBV28 and J is TRBJ1-5; possibly TRBD1 for D (5 bases). V was cut by 6 bases and J by 6 bases, with 9 bases left in between. The CDR3 has 12 amino acids. The V gene's germline CDR1 is MDHEN and CDR2 SYDVKM. This chain's CDR3 is CASRLTAQPQHF. CDR3 DNA: TGTGCCAGCAGGTTGACAGCTCAGCCCCAGCATTTT.

This chain links TRBV28 with TRBJ2-7; tentatively, D is TRBD2 (5 bases). CDR1 and CDR2 from the germline V gene are MDHEN and SYDVKM. Trimming took off 2 bases at V and 3 bases at J, with 11 bases between the two ends. This CDR3 is 14 amino acids long. The CDR3 sequence: CASSLRLADYEQYF. The CDR3 DNA is TGTGCCAGCAGTTTAAGGCTAGCAGACTACGAGCAGTACTTC. The whole variable domain, remainder taken from reference TRBV28 and TRBJ2-7, is DVKVTQSSRYLVKRTGEKVFLECVQDMDHENMFWYRQDPGLGLRLIYFSYDVKMKEKGDIPEGYSVSREKKERFSLILESASTNQTSMYLCASSLRLADYEQYFGPGTRLTVT.

The count of this clone is one. The chain has TRBV5-1 and TRBJ2-3; D is possibly TRBD2 (5 bases). The V end lost 7 bases, the J end lost 2 bases, and 23 bases lay between the germline ends. Germline V gene sequence: CDR1 SGHRS, CDR2 YFSETQ. This CDR3 is 17 amino acids long. The CDR3 DNA follows: TGCGCCAGCCGGCCGCCCACTGTAGGACTCTACACAGATACGCAGTATTTT. Protein sequence: CASRPPTVGLYTDTQYF.

The rearrangement joins TRBV6-1 to TRBJ1-5, with D perhaps TRBD1 (5 bases). Germline CDR1 is MNHNS and CDR2 is SASEGT. The CDR3 extends over 15 amino acids. Trimming shortened V by 4 bases and J by 3 bases, and 13 bases separated the two germline ends. CDR3 DNA sequence: TGTGCCAGCAGTGCGCGTTGGGGGGACAATCAGCCCCAGCATTTT. It codes for CASSARWGDNQPQHF.

The chain recombines TRBV29-1 with TRBJ2-1; 12 bases match TRBD2. The CDR3 loop spans 15 amino acids. The V gene end was trimmed by 7 bases and the J gene end by 7 bases; junction bases not matched to a gene: 11. Germline V gene sequence: CDR1 SQVTM, CDR2 ANQGSEA. DNA for the CDR3: TGCAGCGGTCTCAGGGGGACTAGCGGGTTAAATGAGCAGTTCTTC. Protein: CSGLRGTSGLNEQFF.

The chain links TRBV28 to TRBJ2-5, with D tentatively TRBD1 (6 bases). This CDR3 spans 16 amino acids. V gave up 2 bases and J gave up 0 bases, with 13 bases separating them. Germline V gives CDR1 MDHEN, CDR2 SYDVKM. The CDR3 is CASSLGTQTYQETQYF. The CDR3 DNA follows: TGTGCCAGCAGTTTAGGGACACAAACGTACCAAGAGACCCAGTACTTC.

The V and J genes are TRBV10-1 and TRBJ1-1; no firm D call. Trimming left V 6 bases short and J 2 bases short, with 16 bases between. CDR1 and CDR2 from the germline V gene are WNHNN and SYGVQD (reference sequence). The CDR3 is 15 amino acids. This CDR3 reads CASSVDPGPNTEAFF. The CDR3 coding sequence is TGCGCCAGCAGCGTAGATCCAGGTCCCAACACTGAAGCTTTCTTT.

This rearrangement joins TRBV27 to TRBJ1-4, with 9 bases that match TRBD1. The V gene end was trimmed by 6 bases and the J gene end by 7 bases; junction bases not matched to a gene: 9. The CDR3 totals 15 residues. From germline, CDR1 is MNHEY and CDR2 SMNVEV (reference sequence). The CDR3 sequence is CASSPGQGGGEKLFF. The DNA for the CDR3 is TGTGCCAGCAGCCCGGGACAGGGCGGGGGTGAAAAACTGTTTTTT. Variable domain in full (rest from reference TRBV27 and TRBJ1-4): EAQVTQNPRYLITVTGKKLTVTCSQNMNHEYMSWYRQDPGLGLRQIYYSMNVEVTDKGDVPEGYKVSRKEKRNFPLILESPSPNQTSLYFCASSPGQGGGEKLFFGSGTQLSVL.

This chain connects TRBV7-9 to TRBJ1-4; D is undetermined. Germline CDR1 reads SEHNR; CDR2 reads FQNEAQ (reference sequence). The CDR3 spans 16 residues. V dropped 5 bases and J dropped 0 bases, with 13 bases sitting between them. The CDR3 spells CASSPTPGSTNEKLFF. In nucleotides, the CDR3 is TGTGCCAGCAGCCCGACTCCGGGATCAACTAATGAAAAACTGTTTTTT. Looking up the rest from reference TRBV7-9 and TRBJ1-4 gives the full variable domain: DTGVSQNPRHKITKRGQNVTFRCDPISEHNRLYWYRQTLGQGPEFLTYFQNEAQLEKSRLLSDRFSAERPKGSFSTLEIQRTEQGDSAMYLCASSPTPGSTNEKLFFGSGTQLSVL.

V gene TRBV6-5 combines with J gene TRBJ1-2, with D maybe TRBD1 (6 bases). The CDR3 has 14 amino acids. Germline V gene lookup returns CDR1 MNHEY and CDR2 SVGAGI. Trimming pared 8 bases from V and 5 bases from J, leaving 18 bases between. The CDR3 spells CASSLFATGYGYTF. CDR3 bases: TGTGCCAGCTCTCTTTTTGCGACAGGTTATGGCTACACCTTC.

This clone was counted once. The chain links TRBV19 to TRBJ2-5; 7 bases map to TRBD1. The CDR3 has 16 amino acids. Germline CDR1 and CDR2: LNHDA and SQIVND (reference sequence). The trim removed 5 bases at V and 4 bases at J, leaving 13 bases unmatched. DNA of the CDR3: TGTGCCAGTAGTGGGTTGTCGAGGACAGGAGGAGAGACCCAGTACTTC. Translated: CASSGLSRTGGETQYF.

This clone showed up just a few times. V gene TRBV5-1 combines with J gene TRBJ2-2, with TRBD1 matching over 7 bases. This CDR3 is built from 16 residues. Looked up from germline, CDR1 is SGHRS and CDR2 is YFSETQ. V was clipped by 5 bases and J by 2 bases; unmatched bases: 9. CDR3 DNA: TGCGCCAGCAGGGCTACCGGACAGGCCAACACCGGGGAGCTGTTTTTT. It translates to CASRATGQANTGELFF.

The rearrangement joins TRBV9 to TRBJ2-3, with D tentatively TRBD2 (5 bases). Germline assignment: CDR1 SGDLS and CDR2 YYNGEE. The CDR3 totals 14 residues. V was pared by 1 base and J by 1 base, with 7 bases between. In nucleotides, the CDR3 is TGTGCCAGCAGCGTAAGTAGCGGCACAGATACGCAGTATTTT. Translating gives CASSVSSGTDTQYF.